This record concerns one T cell receptor (beta chain) sequence. The CDR3 extends over 14 amino acids. CDR1 is SQVTM and CDR2 is ANQGSEA in the germline V gene. With 3 bases removed from V and 5 bases from J, the gap between germline ends came to 16 bases. The method was immunoSEQ multiplex PCR; TCRdb's version includes in-frame clones alone and lacks a portion of them. Seen here are approximately 3,500 clones, more than 75% observed once, and the top ten hold approximately 5.3%. This entry is derived from a study of T cell repertoires in ileal Crohn's disease. Study-level background: Median disease duration was approximately eight years; roughly 35% smoked at surgery. Operated complications were stricturing disease (around 61%) and penetrating disease (39%).

The clonotype comes from an adult with Crohn's disease. Sample: ileal tissue. This chain uses TRBV29-1 with TRBJ1-1; D uncertain. CDR3 nucleotides: TGCAGCGTTGAGGCGAATTTCGGACGGACTGAAGCTTTCTTT. It specifies CSVEANFGRTEAFF.